This T cell receptor (beta chain) was observed in a study of OX40 agonist ivuxolimab in advanced cancers. Germline-derived CDR1 and CDR2 are SNHLY and FYNNEI. Trimming shortened V by 5 bases and J by 1 base, and 10 bases separated the two germline ends. This CDR3 is 14 amino acids long. Sequenced by immunoSEQ multiplex PCR; TCRdb stores in-frame clones only, minus some. The table has 65,000 to 85,000 clones, just under 95% seen once. This rearrangement joins TRBV2 to TRBJ2-3; tentatively, D is TRBD2 (6 bases). This receptor was obtained from an adult with an advanced solid tumor such as melanoma, head and neck, liver or kidney cancer. Specimen: CD4+ or CD8+ T cells sorted from blood, collected in a trial of the OX40 agonist ivuxolimab. The CDR3, as DNA: TGTGCCAGCAGTCCGACTAGACGCACAGATACGCAGTATTTT. Translating gives CASSPTRRTDTQYF.